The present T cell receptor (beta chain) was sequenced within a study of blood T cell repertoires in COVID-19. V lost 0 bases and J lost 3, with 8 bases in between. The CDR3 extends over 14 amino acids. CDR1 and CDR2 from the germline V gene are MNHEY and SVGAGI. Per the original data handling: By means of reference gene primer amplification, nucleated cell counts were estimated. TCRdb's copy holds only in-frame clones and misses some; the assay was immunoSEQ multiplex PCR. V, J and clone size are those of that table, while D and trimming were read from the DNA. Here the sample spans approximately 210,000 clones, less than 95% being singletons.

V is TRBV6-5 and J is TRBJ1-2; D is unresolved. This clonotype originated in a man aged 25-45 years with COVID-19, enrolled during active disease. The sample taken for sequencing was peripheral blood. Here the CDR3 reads CASSYSGVDYGYTF. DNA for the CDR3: TGTGCCAGCAGTTACTCGGGCGTTGACTATGGCTACACCTTC.